These 20 T cell receptor beta chains share one sample of origin, sequenced in a study of blood T cell repertoires in COVID-19 (TCRdb year 2020). Receptors were amplified or captured by the immunoSEQ multiplex PCR assay. TCRdb retrieved this table from immuneACCESS and kept in-frame rearrangements only. Not all clones are present; in checked studies, unresolved V genes account for under half, and no reason is known for the remainder. Counted in this sample were roughly 220,000 clones; just over 85% of them appeared once. The ten most abundant clones make up 2.2% of the sample. Specimen: peripheral blood. These receptor sequences come from a man aged 25-45 years who had recovered from COVID-19.

The chain couples TRBV5-1 to TRBJ2-7; maybe TRBD2 (5 bases). Trimming pared 0 bases from V and 4 bases from J, leaving 11 bases between. Germline V gene lookup returns CDR1 SGHRS and CDR2 YFSETQ. The CDR3 extends over 14 amino acids. CDR3 sequence reads: CASSLESEGYEQYF. As DNA, the CDR3 is TGCGCCAGCAGCTTGGAGTCCGAGGGTTACGAGCAGTACTTC.

A few counts support this clone. The chain's CDR3 is CASSPLTGNGNTIYF. For the CDR3, the DNA is TGCGCCAGCAGCCCACTGACAGGGAATGGAAACACCATATATTTT. The chain links TRBV5-1 to TRBJ1-3; 7 bases map to TRBD1. There are 15 residues in the CDR3. Losses at the gene ends were 4 bases for V and 3 bases for J; bases not matched to a gene: 7. CDR1 and CDR2 (germline): SGHRS, YFSETQ.

The chain recombines TRBV7-8 with TRBJ2-2, with 7 nucleotides matching TRBD1. V shed 1 base and J 7 bases; nucleotides not matched to a gene: 15. The germline CDR1 and CDR2 sequences are SGHVS and FQNEAQ. The CDR3 is 18 residues long. The CDR3 DNA reads TGTGCCAGCAGCTTAGTAGGTTCACGACAGGGTGAAGGCGGGGAGCTGTTTTTT. It is translated as CASSLVGSRQGEGGELFF.

V usage is TRBV5-1 and J usage is TRBJ2-7; D might be TRBD1 (5 bases). CDR3 length: 15 amino acids. Trimming cost V 5 bases and J 5 bases, with 20 bases left between them. Germline V gene data show CDR1 as SGHRS and CDR2 as YFSETQ. The CDR3 sequence is CASSNQGARLDEQYF. In DNA, the CDR3 is TGCGCCAGCAGTAACCAGGGTGCCCGTCTGGACGAGCAGTACTTC.

This clone was detected only a few times. The chain combines TRBV19 with TRBJ1-1; possible D gene TRBD1, 5 bases. This CDR3 region has 13 residues. Trimming left V 10 bases short and J 1 base short, with 13 bases between. The germline V gene encodes CDR1 LNHDA and CDR2 SQIVND (reference sequence). CDR3 nucleotides: TGTGCCACCCAAGGGGTTTCGAACACTGAAGCTTTCTTT. As protein: CATQGVSNTEAFF.

The chain combines TRBV20-1 with TRBJ1-1; 8 positions agree with TRBD1. Germline V gene sequence: CDR1 DFQATT, CDR2 SNEGSKA (reference sequence). The CDR3 has 11 residues. With V trimmed by 5 bases and J by 8 bases, 4 bases remained unmatched. DNA for the CDR3: TGCAGTGCTCCATGGACAGGGGAAGCTTTCTTT. It codes for CSAPWTGEAFF.

The chain employs TRBV7-9 and TRBJ1-2; D is unclear. Germline CDR1 SEHNR, CDR2 FQNEAQ (reference sequence). CDR3 length: 15 residues. V lost 5 bases and J 4 bases, leaving 17 bases between the germline ends. CDR3 nucleotide sequence: TGTGCCAGCAGCCCCCGCCCCGGAAGCGTCTATGGCTACACCTTC. Amino acid sequence: CASSPRPGSVYGYTF.

This sequence joins TRBV5-1 and TRBJ1-5; 9 bases are shared with TRBD1. Germline V gene sequence: CDR1 SGHRS, CDR2 YFSETQ. J lost 12 bases, V lost 4 bases, and 20 bases had no gene match. This CDR3 is 17 amino acids long. Here the CDR3 DNA reads TGCGCCAGCAGCCCAACCGCCGGGACAGGGACCTTTAAGCGCCAGCATTTT. Translation gives CASSPTAGTGTFKRQHF.

The chain has TRBV19 and TRBJ1-4, with TRBD1 as a possible D gene (5 bases). In germline, CDR1 is LNHDA, CDR2 SQIVND (reference sequence). This CDR3 has 16 amino acids. The V end lost 3 bases, the J end lost 1 base, and 12 bases lay between the germline ends. The CDR3 DNA reads TGTGCCAGTAGTATTGGGCAGGGTGGAACTAATGAAAAACTGTTTTTT. Protein: CASSIGQGGTNEKLFF.

The V and J genes are TRBV27 and TRBJ1-2; 7 positions agree with TRBD1. Germline CDR1 MNHEY, CDR2 SMNVEV (reference sequence). The CDR3 is made up of 15 amino acids. J lost 4 bases, V lost 7 bases, and 12 bases had no gene match. DNA for the CDR3: TGTGCCAGCAAGACGTTGGGACAGTCCCTCTATGGCTACACCTTC. This gives the protein CASKTLGQSLYGYTF.

The CDR3 region has the DNA TGTGCCAGCAGTTATCAACAGGGAATAAATGGCTACACCTTC. It specifies CASSYQQGINGYTF. The rearrangement links TRBV6-2 or TRBV6-3 to TRBJ1-2, with D possibly being TRBD1 (6 bases). This CDR3 is 14 amino acids long. CDR1 and CDR2 (germline): MNHEY, SVGEGT. Deletions cut 3 bases from V and 6 bases from J, with 14 bases between.

This sequence joins TRBV9 and TRBJ2-7, with 9 bases aligning to TRBD1. Trimming at V came to 5 bases and at J to 2 bases, leaving 20 bases not matched to a gene. Looked up from germline, CDR1 is SGDLS and CDR2 is YYNGEE. The CDR3 length is 19 residues. CDR3 bases: TGTGCCAGCAGTAGCCAGGGGGGGACAGGGAAAATAAGAACCTACGAGCAGTACTTC. This codes for CASSSQGGTGKIRTYEQYF.

There are a few counts of this clone. V usage is TRBV2 and J usage is TRBJ1-4; no reliable D call. Trimming left V 6 bases short and J 7 bases short, with 18 bases between. CDR3 length: 15 amino acids. Germline CDR1 SNHLY, CDR2 FYNNEI. The DNA for the CDR3 is TGTGCCAGCAGCGCCCTCGGCATCGCGGGTGAAAAACTGTTTTTT. Encoded protein: CASSALGIAGEKLFF. The variable domain in full, completed from reference TRBV2 and TRBJ1-4, reads EPEVTQTPSHQVTQMGQEVILRCVPISNHLYFYWYRQILGQKVEFLVSFYNNEISEKSEIFDDQFSVERPDGSNFTLKIRSTKLEDSAMYFCASSALGIAGEKLFFGSGTQLSVL.

The chain joins TRBV6-6 to TRBJ1-3, with D perhaps TRBD1 (5 bases). The V end was cut by 7 bases, the J end by 14 bases, with 15 bases between. CDR3 length equals 11 residues. The germline V gene has CDR1 MNHNY and CDR2 SVGAGI (reference sequence). The CDR3, as DNA: TGTGCCAGCAATGGGGCGGGAGATTTATATTTT. Translated: CASNGAGDLYF.

V usage is TRBV5-1 and J usage is TRBJ1-3, with TRBD1 matching over 8 bases. Germline CDR1 and CDR2: SGHRS and YFSETQ. J lost 4 bases, V lost 0 bases, and 3 bases had no gene match. This CDR3 comprises 15 residues. CDR3 loop: CASSLGTGSGNTIYF. CDR3 DNA sequence: TGCGCCAGCAGCTTGGGGACAGGGTCAGGAAACACCATATATTTT. The full variable domain, with the rest looked up from reference TRBV5-1 and TRBJ1-3, is KAGVTQTPRYLIKTRGQQVTLSCSPISGHRSVSWYQQTPGQGLQFLFEYFSETQRNKGNFPGRFSGRQFSNSRSEMNVSTLELGDSALYLCASSLGTGSGNTIYFGEGSWLTVV.

This chain connects TRBV19 to TRBJ1-1; TRBD1 is a possible D gene (5 bases). The CDR3 consists of 15 residues. Germline V gene sequence: CDR1 LNHDA, CDR2 SQIVND (reference sequence). V was pared by 5 bases and J by 1 base, with 14 bases between. CDR3 sequence (DNA): TGTGCCAGTAGTTGGCCCCAGGACAAGAACACTGAAGCTTTCTTT. Amino acid sequence: CASSWPQDKNTEAFF.

V is TRBV10-1 and J is TRBJ1-2; possibly TRBD1 for D (6 bases). Trimming left V 6 bases short and J 2 bases short, with 16 bases between. From germline, CDR1 is WNHNN and CDR2 SYGVQD (reference sequence). The CDR3 spans 15 residues. The CDR3 region has the DNA TGCGCCAGCAGCCCTGAATCCGGGACAAACTATGGCTACACCTTC. Its protein product is CASSPESGTNYGYTF.

The rearrangement links TRBV5-6 to TRBJ1-4; D is uncertain. Trimming stripped 4 bases from V and 5 bases from J, with 9 bases between. The V gene's germline CDR1 is SGHDT and CDR2 YYEEEE. The CDR3 loop spans 13 amino acids. CDR3 nucleotide sequence: TGTGCCAGCAGCCCCAGGTTGAATGAAAAACTGTTTTTT. Translating it yields CASSPRLNEKLFF.

The J gene is TRBJ2-1, the V gene TRBV5-1, with TRBD2 matching over 14 bases. Germline V gene sequence: CDR1 SGHRS, CDR2 YFSETQ. The CDR3 is 16 amino acids. With 5 bases clipped from V and 6 bases from J, the junction kept 7 bases outside the gene matches. The CDR3 sequence is CASRYKTSGGVNEQFF. CDR3 nucleotides: TGCGCCAGCAGGTACAAGACTAGCGGGGGGGTCAATGAGCAGTTCTTC. The full variable domain, rest sourced from reference TRBV5-1 and TRBJ2-1, is KAGVTQTPRYLIKTRGQQVTLSCSPISGHRSVSWYQQTPGQGLQFLFEYFSETQRNKGNFPGRFSGRQFSNSRSEMNVSTLELGDSALYLCASRYKTSGGVNEQFFGPGTRLTVL.

This chain connects TRBV30 to TRBJ2-1; 10 bases line up with TRBD2. The CDR3 has 15 residues. J gave up 6 bases and V 2 bases, and 7 bases lay outside the gene matches. Looked up from germline, CDR1 is GTSNPN and CDR2 is SVGIG (reference sequence). CDR3 in amino acids: CAWSSGGALSNEQFF. CDR3 sequence (DNA): TGTGCCTGGAGTAGCGGGGGGGCCTTAAGCAATGAGCAGTTCTTC. Full variable domain (missing parts from reference TRBV30 and TRBJ2-1): SQTIHQWPATLVQPVGSPLSLECTVEGTSNPNLYWYRQAAGRGLQLLFYSVGIGQISSEVPQNLSASRPQDRQFILSSKKLLLSDSGFYLCAWSSGGALSNEQFFGPGTRLTVL.